The T cell receptor beta chain described here comes from a study of type 1 and type 2 diabetes patients. Study summary: Donors were type 1 diabetes, type 2 diabetes, or nondiabetic controls. Whole-study results and caveats: Some expanded clones seen only in T1D might occur in additional T2D or control samples. Type 1 diabetes repertoires were significantly less diverse than type 2 diabetes ones.

Genomic DNA was the PCR template. Amplification of the beta chain CDR3 used 30 forward and 13 reverse multiplex primers. TCRdb used MiXCR to reprocess the multiplex PCR reads, holding one entry per CDR3 protein. The sample lists 270,000 or so distinct CDR3 sequences, roughly 50% occurring once. This clonotype was seen a handful of times. The antigen is unknown. The V end was cut by 4 bases, the J end by 1 base, with 13 bases between. The CDR3 is 15 amino acids. The V gene is TRBV12-3 or TRBV12-4, the J gene TRBJ2-5; possibly TRBD2 for D (5 bases). The clonotype comes from a man younger than 30 with type 2 diabetes. Sequencing was done on a sample of peripheral blood mononuclear cells (PBMCs). As DNA, the CDR3 is TGTGCCAGCAGTTCCGACGGGAAGCTCCAAGAGACCCAGTACTTC. This translates into CASSSDGKLQETQYF.